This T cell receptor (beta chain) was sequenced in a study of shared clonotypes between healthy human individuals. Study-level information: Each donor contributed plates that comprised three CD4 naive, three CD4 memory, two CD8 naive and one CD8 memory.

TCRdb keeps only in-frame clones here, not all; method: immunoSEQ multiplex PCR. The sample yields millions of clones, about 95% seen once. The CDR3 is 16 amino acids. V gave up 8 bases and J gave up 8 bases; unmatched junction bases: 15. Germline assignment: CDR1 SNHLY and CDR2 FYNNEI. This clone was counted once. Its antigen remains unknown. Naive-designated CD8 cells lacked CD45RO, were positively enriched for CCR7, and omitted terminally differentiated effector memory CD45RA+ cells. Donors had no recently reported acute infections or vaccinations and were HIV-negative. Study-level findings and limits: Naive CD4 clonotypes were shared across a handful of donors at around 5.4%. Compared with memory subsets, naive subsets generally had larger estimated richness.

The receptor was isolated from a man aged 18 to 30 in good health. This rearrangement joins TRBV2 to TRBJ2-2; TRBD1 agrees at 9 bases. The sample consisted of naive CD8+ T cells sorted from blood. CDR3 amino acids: CASGDGNRGHQGELFF. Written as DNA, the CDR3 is TGTGCCAGCGGAGACGGCAACAGGGGGCATCAGGGGGAGCTGTTTTTT.